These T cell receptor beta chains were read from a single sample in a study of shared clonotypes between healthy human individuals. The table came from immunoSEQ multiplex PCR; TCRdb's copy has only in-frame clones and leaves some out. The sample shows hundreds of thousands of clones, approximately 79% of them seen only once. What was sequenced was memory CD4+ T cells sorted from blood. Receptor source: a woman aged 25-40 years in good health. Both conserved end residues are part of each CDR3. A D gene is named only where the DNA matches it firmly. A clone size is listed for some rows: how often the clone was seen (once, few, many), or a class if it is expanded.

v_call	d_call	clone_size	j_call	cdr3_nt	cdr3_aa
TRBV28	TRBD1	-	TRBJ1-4	TGTGCCAGCAGTTCGCAAGGGACAGGGAATGAAAAACTGTTTTTT	CASSSQGTGNEKLFF
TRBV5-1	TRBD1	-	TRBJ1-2	TGCGCCAGCAGCTTTCAGGGGGACTATGGCTACACCTTC	CASSFQGDYGYTF
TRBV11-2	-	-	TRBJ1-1	TGTGCCAGCAGCTCCTTGAACGGGAACACTGAAGCTTTCTTT	CASSSLNGNTEAFF
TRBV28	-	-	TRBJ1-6	TGTGCCAGCAGCACCCTTACCAGCTCACCCCTCCACTTT	CASSTLTSSPLHF
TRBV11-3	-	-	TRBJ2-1	TGTGCCAGCAGCTTAGGCAATGAGCAGTTCTTC	CASSLGNEQFF
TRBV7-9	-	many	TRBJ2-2	TGTGCCAGCAGCTTAGCGGCAGGACTCAACACCGGGGAGCTGTTTTTT	CASSLAAGLNTGELFF
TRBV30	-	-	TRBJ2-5	TGTGCCTGGGGTTTCGCCCACTGGGAGACCCAGTACTTC	CAWGFAHWETQYF
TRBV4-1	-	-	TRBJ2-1	TGCGCCAGCAGCCAAGAGGTCAGTTTCCCCTACAATGAGCAGTTCTTC	CASSQEVSFPYNEQFF
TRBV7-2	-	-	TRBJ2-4	TGTGCCAGCAGCTTAGTACCTGGAAACATTCAGTACTTC	CASSLVPGNIQYF
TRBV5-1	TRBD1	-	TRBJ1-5	TGCGCCAGCAGCTTTGCCGGGACAGCGAATCAGCCCCAGCATTTT	CASSFAGTANQPQHF
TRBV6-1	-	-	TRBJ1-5	TGTGCCAGCAGTGAACAAGGGCAGGCCCTCCAGCCCCAGCATTTT	CASSEQGQALQPQHF
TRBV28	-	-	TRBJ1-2	TGTGCCAGCCATCAGAACTATGGCTACACCTTC	CASHQNYGYTF
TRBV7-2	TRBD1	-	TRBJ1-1	TGTGCCAGCAGCCCCGCTCCAGGGGGAGCAAACACTGAAGCTTTCTTT	CASSPAPGGANTEAFF
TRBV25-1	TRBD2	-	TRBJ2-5	TGTGCCAGCAGCGGGGTAGCGGGATCAACCCAAGAGACCCAGTACTTC	CASSGVAGSTQETQYF
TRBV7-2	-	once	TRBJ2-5	TGTGCCAGCAGCGGACCCGCAGAGACCCAGTACTTC	CASSGPAETQYF
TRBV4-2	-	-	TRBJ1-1	TGTGCCAGCATGGGGCAGGGAGACACTGAAGCTTTCTTT	CASMGQGDTEAFF
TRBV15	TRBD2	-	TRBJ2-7	TGTGCCACCAGCAGGGCGGGAGCCTTCTACGAGCAGTACTTC	CATSRAGAFYEQYF